The 3 T cell receptor beta chains given below trace back to one sample, sequenced in a study of blood T cell repertoires in COVID-19. Produced via immunoSEQ multiplex PCR; TCRdb's table is partial and in-frame only. The table shows 30,000 to 35,000 clones, with nearly 95% occurring only once. The sequenced sample consisted of peripheral blood. The receptors here all came from a human donor in a cohort sampled during active COVID-19.

The rearrangement uses TRBV28 and TRBJ1-1, with 9 bases that match TRBD1. The germline CDR1 and CDR2 sequences are MDHEN and SYDVKM. The V segment lost 5 bases and the J segment 3 bases; nucleotides outside the gene matches: 7. The length of the CDR3 is 15 residues. This chain's CDR3 is CASSTIGQGHTEAFF. The CDR3 bases are TGTGCCAGCAGTACAATCGGACAGGGGCACACTGAAGCTTTCTTT.

A few counts support this clone. V and J are TRBV6-5 and TRBJ2-7; weak D call: TRBD2 (7 bases). The germline CDR1 and CDR2 sequences are MNHEY and SVGAGI. Trimming shortened V by 8 bases and J by 6 bases, and 23 bases separated the two germline ends. The CDR3 is made up of 15 amino acids. The CDR3 region is CASYSPWGGASEQYF. For the CDR3, the DNA is TGTGCCAGCTACTCCCCGTGGGGGGGGGCGTCCGAGCAGTACTTC.

This chain joins TRBV19 and TRBJ1-2; 7 bases fit TRBD1. The V and J ends lost 6 bases and 5 bases, in that order; junction bases with no gene match: 3. This CDR3 has 12 amino acids. Germline CDR1 reads LNHDA; CDR2 reads SQIVND (reference sequence). The CDR3, as DNA: TGTGCCAGTAGCTCCAGGGGGTATGGCTACACCTTC. Translation gives CASSSRGYGYTF.